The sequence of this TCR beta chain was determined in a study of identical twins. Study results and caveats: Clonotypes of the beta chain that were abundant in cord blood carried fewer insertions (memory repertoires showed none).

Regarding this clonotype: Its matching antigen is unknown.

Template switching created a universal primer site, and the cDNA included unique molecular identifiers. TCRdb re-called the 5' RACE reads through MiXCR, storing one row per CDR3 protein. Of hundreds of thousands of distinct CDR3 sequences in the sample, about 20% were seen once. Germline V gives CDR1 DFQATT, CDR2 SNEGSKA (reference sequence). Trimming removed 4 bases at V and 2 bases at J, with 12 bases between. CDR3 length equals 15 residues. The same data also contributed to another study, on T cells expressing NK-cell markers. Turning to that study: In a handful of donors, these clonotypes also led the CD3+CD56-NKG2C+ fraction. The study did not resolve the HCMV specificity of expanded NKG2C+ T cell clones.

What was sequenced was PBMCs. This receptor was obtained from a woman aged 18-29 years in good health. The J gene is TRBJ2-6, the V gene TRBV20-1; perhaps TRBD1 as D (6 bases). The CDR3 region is CSAMGANAGANVLTF. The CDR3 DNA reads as TGCAGTGCTATGGGGGCAAACGCTGGGGCCAACGTCCTGACTTTC.